The 10 T cell receptor beta chains reported below all come from one sample, sequenced in a study of response to subunit inactivated influenza vaccine (dated by TCRdb to the late 2010s). Libraries were constructed by RT-PCR. The listed sequencing device is Illumina HiSeq 2500. The public sequencing data were trimmed at Q25 with fastp and processed into clonotypes with MiXCR by TCRdb, which kept only in-frame beta chains. One record per CDR3 amino acid sequence lists the most common genes and DNA. The sample table lists 530,000 or so distinct CDR3 sequences, approximately 10% of them with a count of one. The biggest ten clones account for 9.5% to 13% of the sample. Sample: PBMCs from blood, taken on the day of vaccination. These receptors were obtained from a man aged 45-60 years who received an inactivated influenza vaccine. Donor details come from another sample of the same person, matched by shared clones.

This clonotype was seen a few times. V is TRBV20-1 and J is TRBJ2-5; possible D gene TRBD2, 6 bases. Germline V gene sequence: CDR1 DFQATT, CDR2 SNEGSKA (reference sequence). The CDR3 spans 13 residues. Trimming removed 7 bases from V and 0 bases from J, with 12 bases in between. CDR3: CSGIAANQETQYF. The CDR3 DNA reads TGCAGTGGGATAGCGGCTAACCAAGAGACCCAGTACTTC.

This clonotype was recorded at least ten times. The chain couples TRBV12-3 or TRBV12-4 to TRBJ2-1; 14 bases line up with TRBD2. The CDR3 covers 16 residues. The junction had 5 bases not matched to a gene; V was cut back by 6 bases and J by 4 bases. DNA for the CDR3: TGTGCCAGCAGCCGAGGACTAGCGGGGGGTTACAATGAGCAGTTCTTC. It encodes CASSRGLAGGYNEQFF.

This clonotype was seen more than once but under ten times. V is TRBV5-1 and J is TRBJ1-1, with a tentative D call TRBD1 (5 bases). With 4 bases removed from V and 4 bases from J, the gap between germline ends came to 14 bases. This CDR3 comprises 14 residues. CDR1 SGHRS and CDR2 YFSETQ come from the germline V gene. CDR3 sequence reads: CASSVPGTSTEAFF. Here the CDR3 DNA reads TGCGCCAGCAGCGTTCCAGGGACTTCCACTGAAGCTTTCTTT.

This clonotype was observed a handful of times. The chain links TRBV4-2 to TRBJ2-7; tentatively, D is TRBD2 (5 bases). Germline lookup yields CDR1 LGHNA and CDR2 YNFKEQ. The V end was cut by 0 bases, the J end by 2 bases, with 5 bases between. The CDR3 has 13 amino acids. The CDR3 region is CASSQELAYEQYF. In DNA form, the CDR3 reads TGTGCCAGCAGCCAAGAACTAGCCTACGAGCAGTACTTC.

Only a few counts were recorded for this clonotype. The rearrangement links TRBV15 to TRBJ2-5; the D gene could be TRBD1 or TRBD2 (5 bases each). Between the trimmed V and J ends, which lost 1 base and 4 bases, there was a span of 13 bases. The CDR3 is made up of 15 amino acids. Per the germline V gene, CDR1 is LNHNV and CDR2 is YYDKDF (reference sequence). The CDR3 coding sequence is TGTGCCACCAGCAGAGCGAGGGGTTATACAGAGACCCAGTACTTC. Its translation is CATSRARGYTETQYF.

The rearrangement uses TRBV7-2 and TRBJ2-5, with 8 positions matching TRBD2. Germline loops: CDR1 SGHTA, CDR2 FQGNSA. J was trimmed by 6 bases and V by 0 bases; bases with no gene match: 12. CDR3 length: 17 residues. The DNA for the CDR3 is TGTGCCAGCAGCTTAGCCCCGGGACTAGATCTCTTCCAGACCCAGTACTTC. This encodes CASSLAPGLDLFQTQYF.

There are a few counts of this clonotype. The V gene is TRBV7-6, the J gene TRBJ2-5; D remains ambiguous. Germline values: CDR1 SGHVS, CDR2 FNYEAQ. CDR3 size: 17 residues. With 1 base removed from V and 3 bases from J, the gap between germline ends came to 18 bases. The CDR3 loop is CASSLDLAAGLEETQYF. The CDR3 region has the DNA TGTGCCAGCAGCTTAGATTTGGCGGCAGGCTTAGAAGAGACCCAGTACTTC.

This clonotype appeared a few times. The rearrangement joins TRBV27 to TRBJ2-4; 8 nucleotides agree with TRBD2. The germline CDR1 and CDR2 sequences are MNHEY and SMNVEV (reference sequence). J was trimmed by 0 bases and V by 4 bases; bases with no gene match: 2. The CDR3 has 15 amino acids. The DNA of the CDR3 is TGTGCCAGCAGTTATAGCGGGGTAGCCAAAAACATTCAGTACTTC. Translation gives CASSYSGVAKNIQYF.

This clonotype was picked up a small number of times. J is TRBJ1-2 and V is TRBV4-3; D gene uncertain. The CDR3 sequence is 15 residues long. Trimming took off 3 bases at V and 7 bases at J, with 18 bases between the two ends. Germline V lookup: CDR1 LGHNA, CDR2 YSLEER. The CDR3 DNA sequence: TGCGCCAGCAGCCAGGAGACAAGGACGTTAGGTGGCTACACCTTC. Its translation is CASSQETRTLGGYTF.

J is TRBJ2-7 and V is TRBV4-2; 10 bases match TRBD1. J lost 4 bases, V lost 4 bases, and 7 bases had no gene match. Germline V gives CDR1 LGHNA, CDR2 YNFKEQ. The CDR3 runs to 15 residues. CDR3 nucleotides: TGTGCCAGCAGCCCCGGACAGGGGGGGGGGTACGAGCAGTACTTC. Its translation is CASSPGQGGGYEQYF.